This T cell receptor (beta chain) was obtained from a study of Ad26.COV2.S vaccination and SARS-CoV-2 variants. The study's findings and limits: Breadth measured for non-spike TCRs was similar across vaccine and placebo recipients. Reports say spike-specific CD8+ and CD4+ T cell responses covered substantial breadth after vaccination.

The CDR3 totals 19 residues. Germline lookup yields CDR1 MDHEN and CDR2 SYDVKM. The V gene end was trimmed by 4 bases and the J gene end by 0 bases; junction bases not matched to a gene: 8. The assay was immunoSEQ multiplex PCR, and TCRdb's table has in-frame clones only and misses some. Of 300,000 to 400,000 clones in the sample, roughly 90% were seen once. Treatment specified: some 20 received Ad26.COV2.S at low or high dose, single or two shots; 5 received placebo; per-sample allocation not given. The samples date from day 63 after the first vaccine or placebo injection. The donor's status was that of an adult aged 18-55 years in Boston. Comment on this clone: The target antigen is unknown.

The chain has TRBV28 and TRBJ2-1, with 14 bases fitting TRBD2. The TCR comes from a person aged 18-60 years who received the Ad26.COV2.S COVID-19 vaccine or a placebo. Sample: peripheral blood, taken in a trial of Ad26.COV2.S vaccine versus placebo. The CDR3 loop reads CASSSGLAGGGSSYNEQFF. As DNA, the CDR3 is TGTGCCAGCAGTTCTGGACTAGCGGGAGGAGGGAGCTCCTACAATGAGCAGTTCTTC.